This TCR beta chain was sequenced during a study of T cells in Graves' hyperthyroidism and ophthalmopathy. Study background: Peripheral blood samples were taken at initial diagnosis, prior to any treatment.

This CDR3 is built from 14 residues. From germline, CDR1 is MNHNS and CDR2 SASEGT. Trimming removed 2 bases at V and 0 bases at J, with 7 bases between. Study-wide results and caveats: Ophthalmopathy was identified by the model a median about 6 months ahead of onset. Ophthalmopathy cases were set apart from stable hyperthyroidism by a 13 V-J model.

Only a few counts were recorded for this clonotype. Its antigen is unknown. Amplification yielded TCR beta CDR3 regions, with RNA transcripts as the source. The TCR CDR3 was amplified in a first-round RT-PCR using the HTBI primer set. TCRdb passed the multiplex PCR reads through MiXCR, listing each CDR3 protein once. In the table there are around 420,000 distinct CDR3 sequences, 15% to 18% of which are singletons. With a duration under 2 months, the hyperthyroidism was newly diagnosed in patients aged 18 to 65. The sequencing input was blood. The clonotype was recovered from a woman in her late teens or twenties with Graves' hyperthyroidism. The chain couples TRBV6-1 to TRBJ1-1, with no clear D. CDR3 sequence (DNA): TGTGCCAGCAGTGAAAGCCCTATGAACACTGAAGCTTTCTTT. Protein sequence: CASSESPMNTEAFF.